The clone carrying this T cell receptor (beta chain) was observed a few times. These data come from a study of cytotoxic CD8 clonotypes in ibrutinib-treated CLL. The V gene end was trimmed by 4 bases and the J gene end by 5 bases; junction bases not matched to a gene: 4. The CDR3 consists of 14 residues. In germline, CDR1 is MNHEY, CDR2 SVGAGI. The protocol was immunoSEQ multiplex PCR, while the TCRdb copy is restricted to in-frame clones and leaves out a portion. The sample shows 110,000 to 150,000 clones, 79% of them seen only once. The receptor's source is a human donor with chronic lymphocytic leukemia. The V and J genes are TRBV6-5 and TRBJ2-3; 9 positions match TRBD2. The sequences come from PBMCs, collected after 12 months of ibrutinib treatment. The CDR3 here is CASSLGLAGDTQYF. As DNA, the CDR3 is TGTGCCAGCAGTTTGGGACTAGCTGGAGATACGCAGTATTTT.